This T cell receptor (beta chain) stems from a study of blood T cell repertoires in COVID-19. Study overall: Specimens from acute and convalescent COVID-19 originated in the United States, Italy and Spain. In each case, the material was cDNA or gDNA derived from T cells, B-cell-depleted T cells, or PBMCs.

How the authors handled the data: Estimation of nucleated cell counts relied on the amplification of reference gene primers. Profiling relied on immunoSEQ multiplex PCR, and the TCRdb table lists in-frame clones only, not all of them. The V and J calls and clone size are taken from that table; D and trimming were inferred from the DNA. The sample shows approximately 240,000 clones, approximately 84% of them seen only once. V gave up 6 bases and J gave up 0 bases, with 15 bases separating them. Germline loops: CDR1 LNHDA, CDR2 SQIVND (reference sequence). The CDR3 sequence is 17 residues long. The chain combines TRBV19 with TRBJ2-6; no firm D call. This receptor was taken from a woman aged 25-40 years who had recovered from COVID-19. The source material was peripheral blood. CDR3 protein: CASSPTELLSGANVLTF. CDR3 nucleotides: TGTGCCAGTAGCCCCACAGAGCTACTCTCTGGGGCCAACGTCCTGACTTTC. Full variable domain (missing parts from reference TRBV19 and TRBJ2-6): DGGITQSPKYLFRKEGQNVTLSCEQNLNHDAMYWYRQDPGQGLRLIYYSQIVNDFQKGDIAEGYSVSREKKESFPLTVTSAQKNPTAFYLCASSPTELLSGANVLTFGAGSRLTVL.